These 5 T cell receptor beta chains were sequenced from one sample in a study of T cells in Graves' hyperthyroidism and ophthalmopathy. Amplified regions were TCR beta CDR3 sequences from RNA transcripts. The HTBI primer set drove a first-round RT-PCR of the TCR CDR3. One entry per CDR3 protein results from TCRdb running MiXCR on the multiplex PCR reads. The sample comprises fewer than 400,000 distinct CDR3 sequences, 15% to 18% of which are singletons, and roughly 26% rests with the top ten. Material for sequencing was blood. The receptors were gathered from a young woman with Graves' hyperthyroidism that later progressed to Graves' ophthalmopathy.

Many counts were recorded for this clonotype. The chain recombines TRBV2 with TRBJ2-4, with a possible D match to TRBD1 (6 bases). Germline V gene sequence: CDR1 SNHLY, CDR2 FYNNEI. The V end was cut by 3 bases, the J end by 3 bases, with 15 bases between. CDR3 length: 16 amino acids. Here the CDR3 DNA reads TGTGCCAGCAGTGAGGGGCAGGGGAAGGTCAAAAACATTCAGTACTTC. Translating it yields CASSEGQGKVKNIQYF.

The table lists this clonotype with many counts. The rearrangement joins TRBV7-6 to TRBJ2-7; D is perhaps TRBD1 or TRBD2 (5 bases each). Trimming stripped 5 bases from V and 6 bases from J, with 14 bases between. Germline V lookup: CDR1 SGHVS, CDR2 FNYEAQ. The CDR3 extends over 13 amino acids. The CDR3 coding sequence is TGTGCCAGCAGCCTCCCTCGGGACGGCGAGCAGTACTTC. It specifies CASSLPRDGEQYF.

V usage is TRBV27 and J usage is TRBJ2-1, with 9 bases aligning to TRBD2. The V and J ends lost 7 bases and 2 bases, in that order; junction bases with no gene match: 12. Germline CDR1 reads MNHEY; CDR2 reads SMNVEV (reference sequence). CDR3 length: 17 amino acids. CDR3 loop: CASKTASGILAYNEQFF. CDR3 DNA: TGTGCCAGCAAAACGGCTAGCGGGATTTTGGCCTACAATGAGCAGTTCTTC.

This clonotype was found many times. The V call is TRBV7-2, the J call TRBJ2-7; 10 bases line up with TRBD2. This CDR3 has 15 amino acids. With 4 bases clipped from V and 7 bases from J, the junction kept 10 bases outside the gene matches. Germline V CDR1 and CDR2: SGHTA, FQGNSA. Here the CDR3 reads CASSSLAGALGEQYF. As DNA, the CDR3 is TGTGCCAGCAGCTCCCTAGCGGGAGCCCTTGGGGAGCAGTACTTC.

The chain carries TRBV6-1 and TRBJ2-5; D gene ambiguous. Germline V CDR1 and CDR2: MNHNS, SASEGT. The CDR3 extends over 13 amino acids. V lost 10 bases and J lost 5, with 17 bases in between. As DNA, the CDR3 is TGTGCCATTTCGTGGAGAAGTGAGGAGACCCAGTACTTC. Protein product: CAISWRSEETQYF.